This entry features one T cell receptor (beta chain) sequence. The antigen is unknown. This record belongs to a study of T cell repertoires in cytomegalovirus infection. About the research overall: Researchers turned to recently identified HLA-C-restricted CMV epitopes as well as well-studied HLA-B-restricted ones. An indication of both CMV infection and matching HLA type came from public TCR beta signatures.

V lost 3 bases, J lost 7 bases, and 19 bases lay in between. From germline, CDR1 is LGHNA and CDR2 YNFKEQ. The CDR3 consists of 15 residues. MiXCR, run by TCRdb on the reads, gives a single entry per CDR3 protein. The sample lists hundreds of thousands of distinct CDR3 sequences; approximately 42% were seen once. The chain employs TRBV4-2 and TRBJ2-7; tentative D call: TRBD2 (6 bases). This sequence was found in a human donor in good health (CMV status not recorded). Some clones in this sample may be carry-over from other donors' samples. The sequenced sample was cultured PBMCs, obtained from culture after CMV antigen stimulation. The CDR3: CASSQPTRPVPEQYF. Here the CDR3 DNA reads TGTGCCAGCAGCCAGCCGACTAGACCGGTGCCGGAGCAGTACTTC.